This T cell receptor beta chain comes out of a study of blood T cell repertoires in COVID-19. Study details: The origin of the acute and convalescent COVID-19 samples was the United States, Italy and Spain. T cells, B-cell-depleted T cells, or PBMCs supplied cDNA or gDNA.

The table came from immunoSEQ multiplex PCR; TCRdb's copy has only in-frame clones and leaves some out. The data contain approximately 150,000 clones, over 85% of them singletons. Germline V lookup: CDR1 SQVTM, CDR2 ANQGSEA. V was pared by 2 bases and J by 5 bases, with 6 bases between. The CDR3 runs to 11 residues. The TCR originated in a human donor in a cohort sampled during active COVID-19. What was sequenced was peripheral blood. The rearrangement links TRBV29-1 to TRBJ2-5, with D possibly matching TRBD2 (5 bases). The DNA for the CDR3 is TGCAGCGTTGAATCGGGGGAGACCCAGTACTTC. This codes for CSVESGETQYF.